The clone carrying this T cell receptor (beta chain) was seen more than once but under ten times. Its antigen is undetermined. These data belong to a study of CD8 T cells in ankylosing spondylitis. Study-wide findings and caveats: A TCR beta motif of fewer than ten highly homologous variants appeared characteristic of ankylosing spondylitis blood. It was reported that disease-linked clones were significantly enriched in matched ankylosing spondylitis synovial fluid. Certain motif variants had earlier been reported in reactive arthritis synovial fluid and blood.

TCRdb reprocessed the 5' RACE reads via MiXCR and lists one record per CDR3 protein. The sample consists of a few hundred thousand distinct CDR3 sequences, about 10% of them appearing once. Germline-derived CDR1 and CDR2 are WNHNN and SYGVQD (reference sequence). The CDR3 covers 15 residues. V gave up 6 bases and J gave up 6 bases; unmatched junction bases: 10. The TCR comes from a male donor with ankylosing spondylitis or in good health (not recorded which). V usage is TRBV10-1 and J usage is TRBJ2-3, with TRBD2 matching over 9 bases. The sequenced sample was blood, either unsorted or a sorted T cell fraction (not recorded which). CDR3 region: CASSASSGSLDTQYF. CDR3 sequence (DNA): TGCGCCAGCAGCGCCAGTAGCGGGAGCTTGGATACGCAGTATTTT.